Each of the 14 T cell receptor beta chains below was sequenced from the same sample in a study of CD8 T cells in ankylosing spondylitis (TCRdb year 2017). Here is what the overall study found, with its caveats: Blood from ankylosing spondylitis patients appeared to be characterized by a TCR beta motif composed of several highly homologous amino acid variants.

Libraries were made using 5' RACE. For sequencing, an Illumina HiSeq 2500 was employed. TCRdb reprocessed the public reads (quality trimming at Q25 with fastp, clone calling with MiXCR) and kept in-frame beta chains. Merged by CDR3 protein, the rows form single entries marked with the most common genes and DNA. The sample data list roughly 400,000 distinct CDR3 sequences, and 20% to 25% of these were observed just once. The ten largest clones add up to roughly a sixth of the sample. The antigens for these receptors are not known. Source material: blood, either unsorted or a sorted T cell fraction (not recorded which). These receptors were taken from a male donor with ankylosing spondylitis.

The J gene is TRBJ1-2, the V gene TRBV20-1; a weak D match, TRBD1 (6 bases). Per the germline V gene, CDR1 is DFQATT and CDR2 is SNEGSKA (reference sequence). CDR3 length: 16 amino acids. Trimming took off 5 bases at V and 4 bases at J, with 23 bases between the two ends. The CDR3: CSADPLGGAWAYGYTF. The CDR3 DNA reads as TGCAGTGCTGACCCCCTAGGGGGGGCGTGGGCCTATGGCTACACCTTC.

V and J are TRBV7-2 and TRBJ1-4; D is unclear. This CDR3 is 14 amino acids long. From germline, CDR1 is SGHTA and CDR2 FQGNSA. The V end lost 5 bases, the J end lost 8 bases, and 15 bases lay between the germline ends. The CDR3 sequence: CASSRIEREEKLFF. CDR3 bases: TGTGCCAGCAGCCGGATTGAGAGGGAAGAAAAACTGTTTTTT.

The chain recombines TRBV20-1 with TRBJ2-2; D is possibly TRBD2 (5 bases). This CDR3 spans 16 amino acids. V lost 1 base and J 3 bases, leaving 15 bases between the germline ends. Germline V CDR1 and CDR2: DFQATT, SNEGSKA (reference sequence). This CDR3 reads CSARAPARADTGELFF. The CDR3 nucleotides are TGCAGTGCTAGAGCCCCGGCGCGAGCGGACACCGGGGAGCTGTTTTTT.

The chain uses TRBV5-8 and TRBJ2-7, with D perhaps matching TRBD2 (6 bases). The CDR3 is made up of 14 amino acids. Between the trimmed V and J ends, which lost 3 bases and 6 bases, there was a span of 16 bases. CDR1 and CDR2 from the germline V gene are SGHTS and YDEGEE. The CDR3 DNA sequence: TGTGCCAGCAGCTGGCGGGACCGATTCGGCGAGCAGTACTTC. Translation: CASSWRDRFGEQYF.

V is TRBV5-1 and J is TRBJ2-3; D remains ambiguous. This CDR3 comprises 15 residues. The germline V gene has CDR1 SGHRS and CDR2 YFSETQ. Trimming left V 5 bases short and J 0 bases short, with 13 bases between. The CDR3 nucleotides read TGCGCCAGCAGGAGGTGGAGCCCTAGCACAGATACGCAGTATTTT. This sequence encodes CASRRWSPSTDTQYF.

There are a few counts of this clonotype. This chain uses TRBV11-2 with TRBJ2-2; D possibly corresponds to TRBD2 (5 bases). Germline loops: CDR1 SGHAT, CDR2 FQNNGV. Deletions cut 2 bases from V and 0 bases from J, with 25 bases between. This CDR3 contains 21 residues. CDR3 sequence: CASSLLPIGVWRVSNTGELFF. The CDR3, as DNA: TGTGCCAGCAGCTTACTCCCCATTGGGGTTTGGCGGGTATCGAACACCGGGGAGCTGTTTTTT.

This clonotype has just a few counts. The J gene is TRBJ2-3, the V gene TRBV6-1, with D unclear. Looked up from germline, CDR1 is MNHNS and CDR2 is SASEGT. The CDR3 length is 15 residues. The V end lost 11 bases, the J end lost 1 base, and 19 bases lay between the germline ends. The CDR3: CAGQLKVQGTDTQYF. The CDR3 DNA follows: TGTGCCGGCCAGTTGAAGGTTCAAGGCACAGATACGCAGTATTTT.

This clonotype was seen a few times. The chain couples TRBV4-3 to TRBJ1-5; 9 nucleotides line up with TRBD1. CDR3 length equals 18 residues. CDR1 and CDR2 from the germline V gene are LGHNA and YSLEER. V gave up 0 bases and J gave up 0 bases; unmatched junction bases: 6. In DNA form, the CDR3 reads TGCGCCAGCAGCCAAGATATTGGGACAGGGACTAGCAATCAGCCCCAGCATTTT. Its translation: CASSQDIGTGTSNQPQHF.

The chain carries TRBV20-1 and TRBJ2-5; TRBD2 matches at 7 bases. CDR1 and CDR2 (germline): DFQATT, SNEGSKA (reference sequence). Germline trimming cut 7 bases from V and 5 bases from J; bases unmatched to any gene: 10. The length of the CDR3 is 13 residues. The CDR3: CSGEGGSGETQYF. For the CDR3, the DNA is TGCAGTGGGGAGGGCGGGAGCGGCGAGACCCAGTACTTC.

In this sample, this clonotype turned up a few times. The CDR3 protein is CASSQAAEAFF. CDR3 DNA sequence: TGTGCCAGCAGCCAGGCGGCTGAAGCTTTCTTT. This chain uses TRBV7-9 with TRBJ1-1, with D unresolved. There are 11 residues in the CDR3. Germline assignment: CDR1 SEHNR and CDR2 FQNEAQ (reference sequence). With 5 bases removed from V and 6 bases from J, the gap between germline ends came to 7 bases.

This clonotype has only a few counts. This chain joins TRBV20-1 and TRBJ2-1; D may be TRBD2 (6 bases). Trimming removed 6 bases at V and 2 bases at J, with 14 bases between. The CDR3 sequence is 14 residues long. Germline CDR1 DFQATT, CDR2 SNEGSKA (reference sequence). CDR3 DNA sequence: TGCAGTGCCAGAAGCGGGCCCACCTACAATGAGCAGTTCTTC. It yields the protein CSARSGPTYNEQFF.

The chain carries TRBV20-1 and TRBJ2-3, with D perhaps matching TRBD2 (6 bases). This CDR3 has 14 residues. Trimming took off 5 bases at V and 3 bases at J, with 15 bases between the two ends. Germline V gene lookup returns CDR1 DFQATT and CDR2 SNEGSKA (reference sequence). CDR3 region: CSAFSGGGTDTQYF. The CDR3 DNA reads as TGCAGTGCTTTTAGCGGAGGAGGGACAGATACGCAGTATTTT.

This chain connects TRBV4-1 to TRBJ2-1; 9 bases align to TRBD2. The germline gives CDR1 MGHRA, CDR2 YSYEKL. The CDR3 is made up of 16 amino acids. Unmatched junction bases numbered 4, after V lost 4 bases and J lost 0 bases. CDR3: CASSRLGLASYNEQFF. CDR3 in DNA: TGCGCCAGCAGCCGCCTGGGACTAGCCTCCTACAATGAGCAGTTCTTC.

This chain links TRBV3-1 with TRBJ1-1, with D possibly matching TRBD1 (5 bases). CDR1 and CDR2 from the germline V gene are LGHDT and YNNKEL (reference sequence). Trimming removed 6 bases from V and 5 bases from J, with 13 bases in between. This CDR3 has 13 amino acids. DNA of the CDR3: TGTGCCAGCAGGCCTCAGGGATTTACTGAAGCTTTCTTT. Encoded protein: CASRPQGFTEAFF.